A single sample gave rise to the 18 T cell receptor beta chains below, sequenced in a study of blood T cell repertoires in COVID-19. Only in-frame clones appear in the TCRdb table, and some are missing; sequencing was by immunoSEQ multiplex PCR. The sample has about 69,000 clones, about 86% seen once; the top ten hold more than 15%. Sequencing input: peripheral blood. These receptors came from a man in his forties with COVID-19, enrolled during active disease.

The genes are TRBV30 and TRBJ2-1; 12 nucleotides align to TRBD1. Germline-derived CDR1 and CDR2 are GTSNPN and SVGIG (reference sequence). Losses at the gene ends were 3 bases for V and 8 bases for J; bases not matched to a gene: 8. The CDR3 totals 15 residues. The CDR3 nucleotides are TGTGCCTGGAGCCCGGGACAGGGGGCTCTGGATGAGCAGTTCTTC. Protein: CAWSPGQGALDEQFF.

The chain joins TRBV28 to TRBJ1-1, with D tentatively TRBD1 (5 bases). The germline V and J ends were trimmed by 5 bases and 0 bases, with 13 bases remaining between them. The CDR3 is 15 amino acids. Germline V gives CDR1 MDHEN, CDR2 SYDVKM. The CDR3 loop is CASSPLTAMNTEAFF. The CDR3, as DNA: TGTGCCAGCAGTCCGCTGACAGCCATGAACACTGAAGCTTTCTTT.

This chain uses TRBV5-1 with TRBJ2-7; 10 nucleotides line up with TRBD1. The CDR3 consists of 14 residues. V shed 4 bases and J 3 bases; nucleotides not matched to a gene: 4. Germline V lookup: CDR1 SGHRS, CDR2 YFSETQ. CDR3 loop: CASSLTGGVYEQYF. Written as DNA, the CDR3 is TGCGCCAGCAGCCTGACAGGGGGCGTCTACGAGCAGTACTTC.

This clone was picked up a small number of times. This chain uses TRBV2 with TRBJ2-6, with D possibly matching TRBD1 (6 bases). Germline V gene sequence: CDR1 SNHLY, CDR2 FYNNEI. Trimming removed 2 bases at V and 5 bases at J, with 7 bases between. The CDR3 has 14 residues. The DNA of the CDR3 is TGTGCCAGCAGTGAAAGGGACAGGGCCAACGTCCTGACTTTC. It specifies CASSERDRANVLTF.

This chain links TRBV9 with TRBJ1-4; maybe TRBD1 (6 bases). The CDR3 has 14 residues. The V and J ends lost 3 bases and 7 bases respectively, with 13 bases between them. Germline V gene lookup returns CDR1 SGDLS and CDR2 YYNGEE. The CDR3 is CASSDTTGSEKLFF. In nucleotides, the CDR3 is TGTGCCAGCAGCGACACAACAGGGAGTGAAAAACTGTTTTTT. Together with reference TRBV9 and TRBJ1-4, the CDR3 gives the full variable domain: DSGVTQTPKHLITATGQRVTLRCSPRSGDLSVYWYQQSLDQGLQFLIQYYNGEERAKGNILERFSAQQFPDLHSELNLSSLELGDSALYFCASSDTTGSEKLFFGSGTQLSVL.

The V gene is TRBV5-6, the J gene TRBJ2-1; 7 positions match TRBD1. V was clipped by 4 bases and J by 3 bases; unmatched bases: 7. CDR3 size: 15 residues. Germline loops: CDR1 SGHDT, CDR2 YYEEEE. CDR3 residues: CASSHLTGNYNEQFF. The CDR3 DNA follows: TGTGCCAGCAGCCACCTGACAGGGAACTACAATGAGCAGTTCTTC.

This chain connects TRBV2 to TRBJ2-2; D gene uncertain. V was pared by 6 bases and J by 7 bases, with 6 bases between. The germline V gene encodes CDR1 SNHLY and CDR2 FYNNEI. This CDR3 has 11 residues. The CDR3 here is CASRKLGELFF. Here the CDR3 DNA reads TGTGCCAGCAGGAAACTCGGGGAGCTGTTTTTT.

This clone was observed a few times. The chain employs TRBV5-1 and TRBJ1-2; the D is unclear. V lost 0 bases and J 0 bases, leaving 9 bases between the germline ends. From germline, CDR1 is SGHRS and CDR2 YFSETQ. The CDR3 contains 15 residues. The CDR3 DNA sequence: TGCGCCAGCAGCTTGGCCGAGGGAGCTAACTATGGCTACACCTTC. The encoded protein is CASSLAEGANYGYTF.

In DNA form, the CDR3 reads TGTGCCAGCAGCCCAACGACAGGGGAAGGTAACGAGCAGTACTTC. As protein: CASSPTTGEGNEQYF. The rearrangement links TRBV5-4 to TRBJ2-7, with 8 bases matching TRBD1. The CDR3 covers 15 residues. Trimming removed 4 bases from V and 5 bases from J; junction bases left unmatched: 11. CDR1 is SGHNT and CDR2 is YYREEE in the germline V gene (reference sequence).

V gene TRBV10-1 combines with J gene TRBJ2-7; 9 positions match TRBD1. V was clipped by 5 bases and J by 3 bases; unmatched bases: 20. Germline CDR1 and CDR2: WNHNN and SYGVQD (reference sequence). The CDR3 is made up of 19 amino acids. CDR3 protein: CASSFFTSKKQGANYEQYF. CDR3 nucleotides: TGCGCCAGCAGTTTTTTTACCTCGAAAAAACAGGGGGCAAACTACGAGCAGTACTTC.

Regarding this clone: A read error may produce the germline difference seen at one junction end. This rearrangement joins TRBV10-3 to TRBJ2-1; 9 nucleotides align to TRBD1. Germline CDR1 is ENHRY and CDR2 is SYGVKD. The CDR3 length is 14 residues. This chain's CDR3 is CAISVRDREDLQVF. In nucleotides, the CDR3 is TGTGCCATCAGTGTCCGGGACAGGGAAGACTTGCAGGTCTTC.

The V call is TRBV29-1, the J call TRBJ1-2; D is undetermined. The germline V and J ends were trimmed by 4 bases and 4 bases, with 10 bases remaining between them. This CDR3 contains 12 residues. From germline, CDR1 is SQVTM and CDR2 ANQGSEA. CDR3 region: CSVVTQVYGYTF. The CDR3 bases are TGCAGCGTTGTAACCCAGGTCTATGGCTACACCTTC.

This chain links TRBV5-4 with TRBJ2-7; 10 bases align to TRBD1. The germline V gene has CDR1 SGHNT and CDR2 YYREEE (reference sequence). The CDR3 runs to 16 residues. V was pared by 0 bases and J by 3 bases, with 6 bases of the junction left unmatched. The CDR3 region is CASSLGDRGRVYEQYF. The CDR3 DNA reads TGTGCCAGCAGCTTGGGTGACAGGGGGCGCGTCTACGAGCAGTACTTC.

CDR3 residues: CASSAGGAEDNEQFF. For the CDR3, the DNA is TGCGCCAGCAGTGCGGGGGGAGCGGAGGACAATGAGCAGTTCTTC. The V call is TRBV5-1, the J call TRBJ2-1, with 8 bases lining up with TRBD2. The V and J ends lost 5 bases and 5 bases, in that order; junction bases with no gene match: 9. CDR3 length equals 15 residues. CDR1 and CDR2 from the germline V gene are SGHRS and YFSETQ.

The CDR3 DNA sequence: TGTGCCAGCAATGGACAGGGGAAGGGAAAGCCCCAGCATTTT. Protein product: CASNGQGKGKPQHF. The gene calls are TRBV19 and TRBJ1-5; 9 nucleotides line up with TRBD1. The ends lost 9 bases at V and 8 bases at J; junction bases unmatched: 11. Germline assignment: CDR1 LNHDA and CDR2 SQIVND (reference sequence). The CDR3 totals 14 residues.

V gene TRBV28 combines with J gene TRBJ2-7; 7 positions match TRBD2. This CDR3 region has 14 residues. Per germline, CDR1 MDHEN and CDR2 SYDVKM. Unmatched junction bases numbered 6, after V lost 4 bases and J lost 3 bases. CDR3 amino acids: CASSSGTMNYEQYF. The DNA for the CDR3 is TGTGCCAGCAGTTCCGGGACTATGAACTACGAGCAGTACTTC. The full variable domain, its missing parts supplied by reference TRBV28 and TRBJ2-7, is DVKVTQSSRYLVKRTGEKVFLECVQDMDHENMFWYRQDPGLGLRLIYFSYDVKMKEKGDIPEGYSVSREKKERFSLILESASTNQTSMYLCASSSGTMNYEQYFGPGTRLTVT.

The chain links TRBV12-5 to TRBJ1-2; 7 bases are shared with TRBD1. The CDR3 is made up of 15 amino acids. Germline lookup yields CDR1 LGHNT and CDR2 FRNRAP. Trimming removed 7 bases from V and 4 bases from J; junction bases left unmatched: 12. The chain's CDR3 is CASAPGPGTVYGYTF. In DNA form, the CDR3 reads TGTGCTAGTGCCCCCGGCCCCGGGACAGTCTATGGCTACACCTTC.

The CDR3 bases are TGTGCCAGCACTACCATCACGGGCTCCTACAATGAGCAGTTCTTC. This translates into CASTTITGSYNEQFF. The chain recombines TRBV27 with TRBJ2-1; D uncertain. Deletions cut 7 bases from V and 0 bases from J, with 13 bases between. This CDR3 has 15 amino acids. Germline assignment: CDR1 MNHEY and CDR2 SMNVEV (reference sequence).